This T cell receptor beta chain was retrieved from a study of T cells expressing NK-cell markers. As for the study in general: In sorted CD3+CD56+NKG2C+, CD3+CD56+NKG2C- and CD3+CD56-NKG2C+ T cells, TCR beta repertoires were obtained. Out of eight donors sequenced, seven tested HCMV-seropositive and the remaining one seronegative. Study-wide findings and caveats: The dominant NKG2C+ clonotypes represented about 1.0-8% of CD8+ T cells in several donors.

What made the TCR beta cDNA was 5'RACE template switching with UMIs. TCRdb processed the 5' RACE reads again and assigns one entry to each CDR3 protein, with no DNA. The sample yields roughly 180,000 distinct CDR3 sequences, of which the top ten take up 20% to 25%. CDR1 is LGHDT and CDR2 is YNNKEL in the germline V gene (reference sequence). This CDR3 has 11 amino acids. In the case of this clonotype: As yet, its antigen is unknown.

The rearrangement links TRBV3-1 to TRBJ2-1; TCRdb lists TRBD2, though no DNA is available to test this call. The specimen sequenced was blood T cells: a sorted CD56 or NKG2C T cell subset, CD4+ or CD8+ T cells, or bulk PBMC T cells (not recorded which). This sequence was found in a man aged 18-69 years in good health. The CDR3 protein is CASSPGTIQFF.